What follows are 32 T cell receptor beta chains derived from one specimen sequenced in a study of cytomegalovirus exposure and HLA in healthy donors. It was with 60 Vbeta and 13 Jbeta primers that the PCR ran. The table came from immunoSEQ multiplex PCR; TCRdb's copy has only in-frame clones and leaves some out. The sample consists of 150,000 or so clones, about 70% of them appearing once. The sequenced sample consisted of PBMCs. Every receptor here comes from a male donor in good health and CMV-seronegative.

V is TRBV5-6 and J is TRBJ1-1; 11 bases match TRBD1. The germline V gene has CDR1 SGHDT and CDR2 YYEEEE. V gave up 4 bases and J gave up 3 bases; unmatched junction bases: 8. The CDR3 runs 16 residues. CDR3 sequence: CASSHERTGGYTEAFF. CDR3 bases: TGTGCCAGCAGCCACGAAAGGACAGGGGGCTACACTGAAGCTTTCTTT. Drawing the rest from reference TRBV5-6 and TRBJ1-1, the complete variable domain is DAGVTQSPTHLIKTRGQQVTLRCSPKSGHDTVSWYQQALGQGPQFIFQYYEEEERQRGNFPDRFSGHQFPNYSSELNVNALLLGDSALYLCASSHERTGGYTEAFFGQGTRLTVV.

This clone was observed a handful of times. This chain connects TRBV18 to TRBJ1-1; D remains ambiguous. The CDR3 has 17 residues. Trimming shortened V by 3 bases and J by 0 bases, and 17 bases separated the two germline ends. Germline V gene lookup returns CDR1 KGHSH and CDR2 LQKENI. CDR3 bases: TGTGCCAGCTCACCGGTTCCTCTTACTCCAATGAACACTGAAGCTTTCTTT. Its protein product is CASSPVPLTPMNTEAFF.

CDR3 sequence (DNA): TGTGCCAGCAGCCGGGACAGGGTCTATGGCTACACCTTC. The encoded protein is CASSRDRVYGYTF. V usage is TRBV14 and J usage is TRBJ1-2; 9 bases are shared with TRBD1. J lost 4 bases, V lost 4 bases, and 1 base had no gene match. The CDR3 extends over 13 amino acids. Germline-derived CDR1 and CDR2 are SGHDN and FVKESK.

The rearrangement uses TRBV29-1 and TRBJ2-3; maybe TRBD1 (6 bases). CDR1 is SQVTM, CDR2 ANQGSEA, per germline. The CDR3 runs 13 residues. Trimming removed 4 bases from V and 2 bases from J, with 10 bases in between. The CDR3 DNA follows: TGCAGCGTTGGGGGGCGGCTCACAGATACGCAGTATTTT. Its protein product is CSVGGRLTDTQYF.

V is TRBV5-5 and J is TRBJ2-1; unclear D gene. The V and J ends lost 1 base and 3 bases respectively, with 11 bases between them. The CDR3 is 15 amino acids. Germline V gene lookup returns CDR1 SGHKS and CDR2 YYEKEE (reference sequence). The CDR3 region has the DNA TGTGCCAGCAGCTTGACACCCGATTTCTACAATGAGCAGTTCTTC. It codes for CASSLTPDFYNEQFF.

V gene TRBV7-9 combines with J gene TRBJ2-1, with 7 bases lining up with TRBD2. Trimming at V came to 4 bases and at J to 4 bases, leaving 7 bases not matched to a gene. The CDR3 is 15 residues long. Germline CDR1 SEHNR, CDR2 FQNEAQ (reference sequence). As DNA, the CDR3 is TGTGCCAGCAGCTACGCAGGGCGGGGGTACAATGAGCAGTTCTTC. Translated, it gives CASSYAGRGYNEQFF.

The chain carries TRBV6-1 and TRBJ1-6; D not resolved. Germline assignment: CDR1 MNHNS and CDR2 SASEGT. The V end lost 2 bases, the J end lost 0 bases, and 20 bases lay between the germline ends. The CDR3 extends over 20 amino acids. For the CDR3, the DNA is TGTGCCAGCAGTGAAATCCCAGTGACGGGGAAGAGCTCCTATAATTCACCCCTCCACTTT. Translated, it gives CASSEIPVTGKSSYNSPLHF.

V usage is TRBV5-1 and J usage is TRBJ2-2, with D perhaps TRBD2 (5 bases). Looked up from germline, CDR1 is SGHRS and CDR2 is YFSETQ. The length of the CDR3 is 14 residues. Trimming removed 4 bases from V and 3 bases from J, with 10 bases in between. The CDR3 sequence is CASSPRTDTGELFF. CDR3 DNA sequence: TGCGCCAGCAGCCCGAGGACTGACACCGGGGAGCTGTTTTTT.

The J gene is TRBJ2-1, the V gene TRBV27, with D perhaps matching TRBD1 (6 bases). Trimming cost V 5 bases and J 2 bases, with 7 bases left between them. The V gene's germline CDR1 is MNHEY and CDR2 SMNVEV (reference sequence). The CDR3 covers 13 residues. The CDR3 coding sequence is TGTGCCAGCAGTAGGGGGACCTACAATGAGCAGTTCTTC. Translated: CASSRGTYNEQFF.

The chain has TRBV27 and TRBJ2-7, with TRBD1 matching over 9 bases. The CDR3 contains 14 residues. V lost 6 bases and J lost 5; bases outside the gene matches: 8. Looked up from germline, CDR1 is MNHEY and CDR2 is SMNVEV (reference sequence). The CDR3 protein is CASRETGTGNEQYF. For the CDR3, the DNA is TGTGCCAGCAGGGAGACCGGGACAGGGAACGAGCAGTACTTC.

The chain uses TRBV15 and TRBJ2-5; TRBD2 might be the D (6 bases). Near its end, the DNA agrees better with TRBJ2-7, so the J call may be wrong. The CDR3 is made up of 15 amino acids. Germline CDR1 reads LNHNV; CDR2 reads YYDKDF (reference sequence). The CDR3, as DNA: TGTGCCACCAGCAGGGGGGGAGGAGGCTCCTACGAGCAGTACTTC. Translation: CATSRGGGGSYEQYF.

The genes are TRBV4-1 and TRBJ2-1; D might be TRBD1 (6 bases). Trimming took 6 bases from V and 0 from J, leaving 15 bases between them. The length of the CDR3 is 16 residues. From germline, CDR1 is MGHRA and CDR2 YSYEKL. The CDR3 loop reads CASRLEDSSSYNEQFF. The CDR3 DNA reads TGCGCCAGCAGGTTAGAGGACAGCAGCTCCTACAATGAGCAGTTCTTC.

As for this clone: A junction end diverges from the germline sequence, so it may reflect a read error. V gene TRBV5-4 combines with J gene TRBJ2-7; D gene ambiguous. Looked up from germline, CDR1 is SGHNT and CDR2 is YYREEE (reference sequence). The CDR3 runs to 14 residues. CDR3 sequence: CTSSLGPVSYEQYF. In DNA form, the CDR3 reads TGTACCAGCAGCTTGGGCCCAGTATCCTACGAGCAGTACTTC.

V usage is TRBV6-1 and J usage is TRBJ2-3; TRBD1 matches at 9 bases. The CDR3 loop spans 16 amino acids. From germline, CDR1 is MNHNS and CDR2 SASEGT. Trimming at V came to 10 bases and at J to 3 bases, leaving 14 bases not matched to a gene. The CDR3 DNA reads TGTGCCATCAGAGAAAGAGGGGACAGGGCAACAGATACGCAGTATTTT. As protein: CAIRERGDRATDTQYF.

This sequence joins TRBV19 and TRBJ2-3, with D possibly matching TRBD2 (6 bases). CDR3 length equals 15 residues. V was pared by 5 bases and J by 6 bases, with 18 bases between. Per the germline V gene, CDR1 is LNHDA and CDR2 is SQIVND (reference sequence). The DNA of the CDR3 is TGTGCCAGTAGTTCCGGACGCGCGAGCGGGGATACGCAGTATTTT. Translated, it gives CASSSGRASGDTQYF.

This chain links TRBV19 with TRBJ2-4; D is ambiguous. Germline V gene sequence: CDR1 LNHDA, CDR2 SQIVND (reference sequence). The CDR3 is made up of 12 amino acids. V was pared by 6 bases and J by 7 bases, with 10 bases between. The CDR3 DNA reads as TGTGCCAGTAGATCCGCGAGTAACATTCAGTACTTC. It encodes CASRSASNIQYF. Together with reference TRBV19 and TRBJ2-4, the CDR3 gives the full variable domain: DGGITQSPKYLFRKEGQNVTLSCEQNLNHDAMYWYRQDPGQGLRLIYYSQIVNDFQKGDIAEGYSVSREKKESFPLTVTSAQKNPTAFYLCASRSASNIQYFGAGTRLSVL.

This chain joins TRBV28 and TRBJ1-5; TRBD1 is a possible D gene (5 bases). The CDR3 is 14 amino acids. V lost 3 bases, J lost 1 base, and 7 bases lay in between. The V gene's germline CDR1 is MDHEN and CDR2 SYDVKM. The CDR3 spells CASSLGPSNQPQHF. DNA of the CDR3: TGTGCCAGCAGTTTGGGGCCGAGCAATCAGCCCCAGCATTTT.

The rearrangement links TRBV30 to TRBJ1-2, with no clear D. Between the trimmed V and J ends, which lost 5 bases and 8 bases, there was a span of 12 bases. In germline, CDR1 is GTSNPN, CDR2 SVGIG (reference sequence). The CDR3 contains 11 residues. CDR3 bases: TGTGCCTGGGGGCGGGCGCGGGGCTACACCTTC. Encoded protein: CAWGRARGYTF.

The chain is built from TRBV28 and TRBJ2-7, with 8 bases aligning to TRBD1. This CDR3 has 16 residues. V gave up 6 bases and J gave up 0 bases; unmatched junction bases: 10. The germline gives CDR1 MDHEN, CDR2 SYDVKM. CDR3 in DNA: TGTGCCAGCAGCTCCCCCAGGGGGCCAGGCTCCTACGAGCAGTACTTC. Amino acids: CASSSPRGPGSYEQYF.

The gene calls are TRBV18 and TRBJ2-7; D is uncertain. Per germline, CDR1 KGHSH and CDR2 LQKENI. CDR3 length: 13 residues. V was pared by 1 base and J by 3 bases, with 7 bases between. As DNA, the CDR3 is TGTGCCAGCTCACCACGGTACTGCTACGAGCAGTACTTC. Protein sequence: CASSPRYCYEQYF.

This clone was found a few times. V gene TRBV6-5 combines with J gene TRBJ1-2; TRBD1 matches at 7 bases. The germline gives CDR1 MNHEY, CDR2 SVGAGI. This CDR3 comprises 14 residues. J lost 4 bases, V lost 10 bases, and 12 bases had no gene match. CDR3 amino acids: CAIGPPGQFYGYTF. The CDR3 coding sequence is TGTGCCATCGGACCCCCGGGACAGTTCTATGGCTACACCTTC.

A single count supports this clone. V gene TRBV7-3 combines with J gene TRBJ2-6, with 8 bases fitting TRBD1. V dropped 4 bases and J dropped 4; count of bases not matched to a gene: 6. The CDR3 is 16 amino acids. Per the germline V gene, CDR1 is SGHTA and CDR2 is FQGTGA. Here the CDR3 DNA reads TGTGCCAGCAGCTCAAAACAGGGGGACGGGGCCAACGTCCTGACTTTC. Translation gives CASSSKQGDGANVLTF.

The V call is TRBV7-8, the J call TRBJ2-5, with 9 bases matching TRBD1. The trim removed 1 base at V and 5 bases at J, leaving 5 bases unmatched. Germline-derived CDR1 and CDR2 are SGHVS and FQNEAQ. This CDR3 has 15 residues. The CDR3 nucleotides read TGTGCCAGCAGCTTAGAGACAGGGGGGATGGAGACCCAGTACTTC. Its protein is CASSLETGGMETQYF.

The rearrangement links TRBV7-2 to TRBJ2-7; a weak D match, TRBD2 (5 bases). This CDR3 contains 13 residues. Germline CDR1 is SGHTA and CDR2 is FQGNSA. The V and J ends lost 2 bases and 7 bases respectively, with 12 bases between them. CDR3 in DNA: TGTGCCAGCAGCTTAAAGTTTCGAGGGGAGCAGTACTTC. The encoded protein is CASSLKFRGEQYF. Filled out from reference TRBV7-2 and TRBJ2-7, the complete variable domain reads GAGVSQSPSNKVTEKGKDVELRCDPISGHTALYWYRQSLGQGLEFLIYFQGNSAPDKSGLPSDRFSAERTGGSVSTLTIQRTQQEDSAVYLCASSLKFRGEQYFGPGTRLTVT.

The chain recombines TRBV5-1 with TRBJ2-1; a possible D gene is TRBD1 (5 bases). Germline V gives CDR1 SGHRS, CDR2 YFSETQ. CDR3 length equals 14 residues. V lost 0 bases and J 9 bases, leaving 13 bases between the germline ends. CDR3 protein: CASSLGGVMGEQFF. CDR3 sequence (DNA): TGCGCCAGCAGCTTGGGGGGCGTAATGGGTGAGCAGTTCTTC.

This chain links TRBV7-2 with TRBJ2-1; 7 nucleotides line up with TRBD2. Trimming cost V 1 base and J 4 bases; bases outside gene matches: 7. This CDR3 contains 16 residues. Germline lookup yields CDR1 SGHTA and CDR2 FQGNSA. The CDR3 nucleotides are TGTGCCAGCAGCTTAGGGGGGGGTTTGGGGTACAATGAGCAGTTCTTC. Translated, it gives CASSLGGGLGYNEQFF.

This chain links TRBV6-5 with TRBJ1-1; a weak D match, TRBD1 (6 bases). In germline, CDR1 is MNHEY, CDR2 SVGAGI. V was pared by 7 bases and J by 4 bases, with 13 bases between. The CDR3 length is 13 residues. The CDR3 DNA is TGTGCCAGCAAAAGGACAGACCTCACTGAAGCTTTCTTT. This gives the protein CASKRTDLTEAFF.

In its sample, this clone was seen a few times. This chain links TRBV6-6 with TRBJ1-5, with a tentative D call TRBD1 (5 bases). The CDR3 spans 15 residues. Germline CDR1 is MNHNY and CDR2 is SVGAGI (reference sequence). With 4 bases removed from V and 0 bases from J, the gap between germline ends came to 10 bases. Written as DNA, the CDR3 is TGTGCCAGCAGTTCGACAGATACTAGCAATCAGCCCCAGCATTTT. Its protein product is CASSSTDTSNQPQHF.

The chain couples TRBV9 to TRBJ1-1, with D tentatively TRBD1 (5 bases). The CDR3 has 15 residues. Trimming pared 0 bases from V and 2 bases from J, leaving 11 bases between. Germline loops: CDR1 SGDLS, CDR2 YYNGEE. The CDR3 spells CASSVGPGENTEAFF. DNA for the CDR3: TGTGCCAGCAGCGTAGGTCCGGGGGAAAACACTGAAGCTTTCTTT. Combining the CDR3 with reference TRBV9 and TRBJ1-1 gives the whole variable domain DSGVTQTPKHLITATGQRVTLRCSPRSGDLSVYWYQQSLDQGLQFLIQYYNGEERAKGNILERFSAQQFPDLHSELNLSSLELGDSALYFCASSVGPGENTEAFFGQGTRLTVV.

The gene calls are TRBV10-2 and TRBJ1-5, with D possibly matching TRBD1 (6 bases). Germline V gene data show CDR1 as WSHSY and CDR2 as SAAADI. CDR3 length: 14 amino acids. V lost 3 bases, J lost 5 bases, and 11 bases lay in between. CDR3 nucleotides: TGCGCCAGCAGTGATCAGGGGCCGCATCAGCCCCAGCATTTT. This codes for CASSDQGPHQPQHF.

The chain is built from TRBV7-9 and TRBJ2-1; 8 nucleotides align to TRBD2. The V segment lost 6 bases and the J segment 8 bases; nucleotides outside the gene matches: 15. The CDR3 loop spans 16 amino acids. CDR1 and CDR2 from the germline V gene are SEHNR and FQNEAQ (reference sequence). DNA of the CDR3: TGTGCCAGCAGACCACCGGGGAGCGGGAGAATCGATGAGCAGTTCTTC. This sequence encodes CASRPPGSGRIDEQFF.

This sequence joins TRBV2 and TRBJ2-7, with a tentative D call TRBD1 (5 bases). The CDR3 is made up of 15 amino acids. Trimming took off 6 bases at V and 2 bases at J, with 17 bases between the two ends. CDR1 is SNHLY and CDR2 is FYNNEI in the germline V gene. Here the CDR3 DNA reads TGTGCCAGCAGCCCAGGGAATCCCTATCCCTACGAGCAGTACTTC. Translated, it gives CASSPGNPYPYEQYF.